This TCR beta chain was sequenced for a study of T cell clones after liver transplantation. Study at large: Post-transplant blood was tracked for graft-donor-reactive T cell clones identified in a pre-transplant mixed lymphocyte reaction. Tolerant meant at least one year fully off immunosuppression without liver enzymes above twice normal.

Study results and caveats: Graft donor-reactive T cells may have migrated into the graft rather than being deleted. In two subjects, few donor cells limited the measurable donor-reactive repertoire.

Turning to this clone: Its antigen is not known.

The method was immunoSEQ multiplex PCR; TCRdb's version includes in-frame clones alone and lacks a portion of them. The table lists approximately 75,000 clones, 75% to 85% of them singletons. V lost 5 bases to trimming and J lost 0 bases; unmatched junction nucleotides: 16. Germline assignment: CDR1 MGHRA and CDR2 YSYEKL. The CDR3 is 19 amino acids. The chain joins TRBV4-1 to TRBJ1-3, with TRBD1 matching over 7 bases. Sequenced material: CD4+ T cells from blood, taken 12 months after liver transplant. This TCR was sampled from a human patient who received a liver transplant. The graft donor may account for some of the T cells. CDR3 DNA sequence: TGCGCCAGCAGCTTCAGTCCACAGGCGAGGGGGCCCTCTGGAAACACCATATATTTT. It yields the protein CASSFSPQARGPSGNTIYF.